This T cell receptor (beta chain) stems from a study of blood T cell repertoires in COVID-19. Looking at the study overall: The samples span acute and convalescent COVID-19 from the United States, Italy and Spain. T cells, B-cell-depleted T cells, or PBMCs provided the cDNA or gDNA that served as material.

In the original workflow: By means of reference gene primer amplification, nucleated cell counts were estimated. The assay was immunoSEQ multiplex PCR, and TCRdb's table has in-frame clones only and misses some. V and J calls and clone size follow that table, whereas D and trimming were derived from the DNA. The sample yields roughly 70,000 clones, over 75% seen once. The CDR3 is made up of 15 amino acids. From germline, CDR1 is MGHRA and CDR2 YSYEKL. The V segment lost 4 bases and the J segment 4 bases; nucleotides outside the gene matches: 6. This TCR derives from a man aged 70-80 years with active or convalescent COVID-19. V is TRBV4-1 and J is TRBJ1-4; 7 nucleotides line up with TRBD1. The sequenced material came from peripheral blood. CDR3 nucleotides: TGCGCCAGCAGCCGCAGACAGGGCGATAATGAAAAACTGTTTTTT. As protein: CASSRRQGDNEKLFF.